The source of this T cell receptor (beta chain) is a study of shared clonotypes between healthy human individuals. Whole-study context: The composition of the donors was a couple of women and a few men aged 18 to 49. Donors had three CD4 naive, three CD4 memory, two CD8 naive and one CD8 memory plate apiece.

It was at deep level that the assay was run. Only in-frame clones appear in the TCRdb table, and some are missing; sequencing was by immunoSEQ multiplex PCR. The sample records about 690,000 clones, around 91% being singletons. CDR3 length equals 16 residues. The V gene lost 0 bases and the J gene lost 8 bases, with 14 bases spanning the gap. Germline V lookup: CDR1 MGHRA, CDR2 YSYEKL. Sequences were obtained from memory CD8+ T cells from PBMCs. The subset denotes: CD45RO+ cells pooled with CCR7-negative TemRA cells. The chain couples TRBV4-1 to TRBJ1-6; TRBD1 might be the D (5 bases). The TCR comes from a man aged 18-30 years in good health. Some clones in this sample may be carry-over from other donors' samples. This chain's CDR3 is CASSQDRAGRDSPLHF. The CDR3 nucleotides read TGCGCCAGCAGCCAAGATCGCGCAGGGAGGGATTCACCCCTCCACTTT.